This entry describes one T cell receptor beta chain. What it binds is not known. Clones were read by immunoSEQ multiplex PCR, and TCRdb kept only the in-frame ones, dropping some. The sample has roughly 90,000 clones, about nine tenths seen once. The data originate from a study of graft-versus-host responses after intestinal transplantation. Study summary: The whole recipient group had anti-thymocyte globulin induction followed by tacrolimus and steroids for three to four years. Study-wide findings and caveats: High graft-versus-host to host-versus-graft clonal ratios were found in allografts of patients who had graft-donor T cell macrochimerism.

Germline CDR1 is SGDLS and CDR2 is YYNGEE. CDR3 length equals 16 residues. Trimming at V came to 3 bases and at J to 7 bases, leaving 10 bases not matched to a gene. This TCR was recovered from a human donor who was the organ donor for an intestinal transplant. The chain is built from TRBV9 and TRBJ1-6; 7 bases agree with TRBD1. Sequenced material: unstimulated CD4+ T cells sorted from spleen or lymph node cells, taken before transplant. For the CDR3, the DNA is TGTGCCAGCAGCGAAACAACAGGGGCCCAGAATTCACCCCTCCACTTT. Translating gives CASSETTGAQNSPLHF.